This T cell receptor beta chain came from a study of cytomegalovirus exposure and HLA in healthy donors. The CDR3 spans 15 residues. Trimming removed 5 bases from V and 5 bases from J; junction bases left unmatched: 10. Germline-derived CDR1 and CDR2 are SGHAT and FQNNGV. Primers: 60 Vbeta forward and 13 Jbeta reverse. Clones were sequenced by immunoSEQ multiplex PCR, and TCRdb holds only the in-frame ones, with some missing. The repertoire holds fewer than 200,000 clones, with about 84% as singletons. What was sequenced was PBMCs. This sequence was found in a woman in her twenties or thirties in good health and CMV-seropositive. The rearrangement links TRBV11-2 to TRBJ2-7, with 9 nucleotides matching TRBD1. The DNA of the CDR3 is TGTGCCAGCAGCCCCGCAGGACAGGGGATGGACGAGCAGTACTTC. Protein product: CASSPAGQGMDEQYF.